This T cell receptor (beta chain) was profiled in a study of early T cells in non-severe SARS-CoV-2 infection. Findings of the study overall: Missing private and CD4 specificities, VDJdb matching favored anti-spike CD8 responses.

TCRdb processed the 5' RACE reads anew with MiXCR; each CDR3 protein has one entry. This sample carries tens of thousands of distinct CDR3 sequences, around 5% of them seen once, and the ten largest clones take approximately 4.5%. This clonotype was seen repeatedly, ten times or more. No antigen is known for it. This clonotype originated in an adult who was a healthcare worker with PCR-confirmed SARS-CoV-2 infection or an uninfected control (not recorded which). The material sequenced was whole blood.

The CDR3 bases are TGTGCCAGCAGCCCCTGGACTAGCGGGAGCAATGAGCAGTTCTTC. Translated, it gives CASSPWTSGSNEQFF. The gene calls are TRBV9 and TRBJ2-1; the match to TRBD2 covers 13 bases. The V segment lost 4 bases and the J segment 6 bases; nucleotides outside the gene matches: 4. The CDR3 sequence is 15 residues long. Germline CDR1 is SGDLS and CDR2 is YYNGEE.